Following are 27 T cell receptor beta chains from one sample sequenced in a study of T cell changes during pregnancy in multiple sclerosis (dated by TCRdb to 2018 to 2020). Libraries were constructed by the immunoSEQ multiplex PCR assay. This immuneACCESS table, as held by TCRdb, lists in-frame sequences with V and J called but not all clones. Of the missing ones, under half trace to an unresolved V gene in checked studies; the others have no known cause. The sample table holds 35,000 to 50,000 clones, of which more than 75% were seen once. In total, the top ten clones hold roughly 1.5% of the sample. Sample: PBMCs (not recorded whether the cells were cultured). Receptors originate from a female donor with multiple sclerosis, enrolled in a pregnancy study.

The CDR3 loop is CASSSWGGTRVAYEQYF. The CDR3 DNA reads as TGTGCCAGCAGCAGTTGGGGTGGGACTAGAGTTGCCTACGAGCAGTACTTC. The rearrangement links TRBV5-6 to TRBJ2-7, with 8 bases lining up with TRBD2. CDR1 and CDR2 from the germline V gene are SGHDT and YYEEEE. V shed 4 bases and J 2 bases; nucleotides not matched to a gene: 14. The CDR3 loop spans 17 amino acids. Variable domain in full (rest from reference TRBV5-6 and TRBJ2-7): DAGVTQSPTHLIKTRGQQVTLRCSPKSGHDTVSWYQQALGQGPQFIFQYYEEEERQRGNFPDRFSGHQFPNYSSELNVNALLLGDSALYLCASSSWGGTRVAYEQYFGPGTRLTVT.

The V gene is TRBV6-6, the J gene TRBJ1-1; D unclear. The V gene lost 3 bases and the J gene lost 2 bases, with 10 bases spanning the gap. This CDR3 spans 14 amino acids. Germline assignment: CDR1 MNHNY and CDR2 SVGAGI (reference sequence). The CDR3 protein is CASSYSVLNTEAFF. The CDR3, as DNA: TGTGCCAGCAGTTATTCCGTCCTAAACACTGAAGCTTTCTTT.

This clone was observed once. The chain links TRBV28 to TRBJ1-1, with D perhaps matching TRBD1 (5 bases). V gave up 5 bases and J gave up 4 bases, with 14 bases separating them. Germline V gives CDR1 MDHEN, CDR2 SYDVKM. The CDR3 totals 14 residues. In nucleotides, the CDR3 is TGTGCCAGCAGTCCGGGGACCTCGTCCACTGAAGCTTTCTTT. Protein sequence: CASSPGTSSTEAFF.

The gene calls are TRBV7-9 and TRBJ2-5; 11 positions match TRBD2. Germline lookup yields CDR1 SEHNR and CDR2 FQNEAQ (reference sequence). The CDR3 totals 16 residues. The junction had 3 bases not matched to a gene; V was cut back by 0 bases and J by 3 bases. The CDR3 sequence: CASSLARSGREETQYF. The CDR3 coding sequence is TGTGCCAGCAGCTTAGCTCGTAGCGGGAGGGAAGAGACCCAGTACTTC. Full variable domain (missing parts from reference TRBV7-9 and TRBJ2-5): DTGVSQNPRHKITKRGQNVTFRCDPISEHNRLYWYRQTLGQGPEFLTYFQNEAQLEKSRLLSDRFSAERPKGSFSTLEIQRTEQGDSAMYLCASSLARSGREETQYFGPGTRLLVL.

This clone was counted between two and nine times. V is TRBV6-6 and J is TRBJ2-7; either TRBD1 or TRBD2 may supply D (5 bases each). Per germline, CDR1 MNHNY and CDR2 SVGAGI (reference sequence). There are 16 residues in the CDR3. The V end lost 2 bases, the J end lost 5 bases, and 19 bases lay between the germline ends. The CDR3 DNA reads TGTGCCAGCAGTTACGGCAGGGTGGGGCTAGCTAACGAGCAGTACTTC. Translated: CASSYGRVGLANEQYF.

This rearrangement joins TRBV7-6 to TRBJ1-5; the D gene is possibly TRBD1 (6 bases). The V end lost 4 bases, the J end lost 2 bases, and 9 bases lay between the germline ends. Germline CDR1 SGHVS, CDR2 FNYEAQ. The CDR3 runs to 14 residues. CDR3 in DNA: TGTGCCAGCAGCTCAGGGGAGCGCAATCAGCCCCAGCATTTT. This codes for CASSSGERNQPQHF.

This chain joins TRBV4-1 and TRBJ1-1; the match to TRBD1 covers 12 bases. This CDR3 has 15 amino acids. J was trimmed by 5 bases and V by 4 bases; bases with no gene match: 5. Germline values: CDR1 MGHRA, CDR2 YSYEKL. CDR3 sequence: CASSLGTGGGTEAFF. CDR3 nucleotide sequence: TGCGCCAGCAGCCTAGGGACAGGGGGCGGGACTGAAGCTTTCTTT.

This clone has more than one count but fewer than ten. The CDR3 DNA sequence: TGTGCCAGCAGTGGCGGAGCCGGGACTAGCGAGCACACCGGGGAGCTGTTTTTT. As protein: CASSGGAGTSEHTGELFF. The gene calls are TRBV6-1 and TRBJ2-2, with 10 nucleotides matching TRBD2. The length of the CDR3 is 18 residues. With V trimmed by 4 bases and J by 3 bases, 11 bases remained unmatched. Germline CDR1 is MNHNS and CDR2 is SASEGT.

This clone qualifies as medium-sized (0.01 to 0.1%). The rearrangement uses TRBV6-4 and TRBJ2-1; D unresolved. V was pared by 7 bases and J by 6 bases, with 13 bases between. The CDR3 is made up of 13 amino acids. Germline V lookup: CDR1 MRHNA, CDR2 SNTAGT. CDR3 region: CASNDRWGNEQFF. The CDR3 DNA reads TGTGCCAGCAACGACCGGTGGGGCAATGAGCAGTTCTTC.

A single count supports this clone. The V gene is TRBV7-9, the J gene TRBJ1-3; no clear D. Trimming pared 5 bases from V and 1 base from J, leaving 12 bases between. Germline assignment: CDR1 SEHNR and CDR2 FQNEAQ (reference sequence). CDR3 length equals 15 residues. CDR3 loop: CASSPGSDSGNTIYF. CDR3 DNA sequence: TGTGCCAGCAGCCCTGGGAGCGATTCTGGAAACACCATATATTTT.

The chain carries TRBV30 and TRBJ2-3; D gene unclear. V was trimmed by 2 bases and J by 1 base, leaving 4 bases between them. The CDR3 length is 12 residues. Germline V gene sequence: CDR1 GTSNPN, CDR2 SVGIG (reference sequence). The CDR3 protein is CAWSLRTDTQYF. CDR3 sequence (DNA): TGTGCCTGGAGTTTACGCACAGATACGCAGTATTTT.

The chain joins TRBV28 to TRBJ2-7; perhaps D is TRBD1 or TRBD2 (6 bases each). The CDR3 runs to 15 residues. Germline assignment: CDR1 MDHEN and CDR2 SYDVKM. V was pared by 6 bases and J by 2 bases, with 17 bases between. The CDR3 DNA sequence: TGTGCCAGCAGCTACGCCGGGGGCCGTGCCTACGAGCAGTACTTC. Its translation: CASSYAGGRAYEQYF. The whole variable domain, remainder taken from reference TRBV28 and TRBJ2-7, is DVKVTQSSRYLVKRTGEKVFLECVQDMDHENMFWYRQDPGLGLRLIYFSYDVKMKEKGDIPEGYSVSREKKERFSLILESASTNQTSMYLCASSYAGGRAYEQYFGPGTRLTVT.

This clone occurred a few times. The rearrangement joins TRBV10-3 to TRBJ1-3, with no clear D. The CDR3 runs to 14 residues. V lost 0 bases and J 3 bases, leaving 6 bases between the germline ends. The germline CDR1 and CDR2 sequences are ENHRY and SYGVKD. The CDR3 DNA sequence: TGTGCCATCAGTGAGTCGAGCCTTGGAAACACCATATATTTT. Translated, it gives CAISESSLGNTIYF.

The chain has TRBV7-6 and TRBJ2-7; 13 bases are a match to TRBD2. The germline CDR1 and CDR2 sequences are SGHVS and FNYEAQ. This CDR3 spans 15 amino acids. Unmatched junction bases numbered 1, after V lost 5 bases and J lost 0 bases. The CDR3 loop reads CASSRTSGSSYEQYF. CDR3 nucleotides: TGTGCCAGCAGCCGGACTAGCGGGAGCTCCTACGAGCAGTACTTC.

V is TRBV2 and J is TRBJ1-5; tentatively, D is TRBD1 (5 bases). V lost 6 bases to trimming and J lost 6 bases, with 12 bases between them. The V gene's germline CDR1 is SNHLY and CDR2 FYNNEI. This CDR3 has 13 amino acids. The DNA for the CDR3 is TGTGCCAGCAGAGGGGTTCACGGTCAGCCCCAGCATTTT. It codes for CASRGVHGQPQHF.

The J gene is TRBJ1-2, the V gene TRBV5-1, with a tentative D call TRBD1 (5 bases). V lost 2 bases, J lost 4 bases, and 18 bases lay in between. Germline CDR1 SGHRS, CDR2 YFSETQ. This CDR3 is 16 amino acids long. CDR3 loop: CASSLNGWDGAYGYTF. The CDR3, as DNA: TGCGCCAGCAGCTTAAATGGCTGGGACGGCGCCTATGGCTACACCTTC.

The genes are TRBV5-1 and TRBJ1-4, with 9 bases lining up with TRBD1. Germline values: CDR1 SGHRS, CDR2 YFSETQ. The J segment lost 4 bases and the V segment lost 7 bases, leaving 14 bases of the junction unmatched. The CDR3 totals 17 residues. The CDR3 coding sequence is TGCGCCAGCTCATCCATTACAGGGGGCGGAGGTAATGAAAAACTGTTTTTT. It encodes CASSSITGGGGNEKLFF. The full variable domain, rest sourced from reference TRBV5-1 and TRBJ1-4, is KAGVTQTPRYLIKTRGQQVTLSCSPISGHRSVSWYQQTPGQGLQFLFEYFSETQRNKGNFPGRFSGRQFSNSRSEMNVSTLELGDSALYLCASSSITGGGGNEKLFFGSGTQLSVL.

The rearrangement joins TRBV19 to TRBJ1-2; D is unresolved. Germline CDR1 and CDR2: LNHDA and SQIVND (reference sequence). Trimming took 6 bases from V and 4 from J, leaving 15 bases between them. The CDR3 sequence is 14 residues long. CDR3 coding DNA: TGTGCCAGTAGCGAGGTTTCCCGACGCTATGGCTACACCTTC. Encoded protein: CASSEVSRRYGYTF. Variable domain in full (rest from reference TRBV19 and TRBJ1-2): DGGITQSPKYLFRKEGQNVTLSCEQNLNHDAMYWYRQDPGQGLRLIYYSQIVNDFQKGDIAEGYSVSREKKESFPLTVTSAQKNPTAFYLCASSEVSRRYGYTFGSGTRLTVV.

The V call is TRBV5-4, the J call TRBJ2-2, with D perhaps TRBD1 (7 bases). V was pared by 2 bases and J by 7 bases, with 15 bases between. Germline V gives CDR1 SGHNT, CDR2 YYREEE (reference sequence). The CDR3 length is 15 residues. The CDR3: CASSFSRGRSGELFF. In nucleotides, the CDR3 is TGTGCCAGCAGCTTTAGCAGGGGGAGGAGCGGGGAGCTGTTTTTT. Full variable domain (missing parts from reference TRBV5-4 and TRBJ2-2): ETGVTQSPTHLIKTRGQQVTLRCSSQSGHNTVSWYQQALGQGPQFIFQYYREEENGRGNFPPRFSGLQFPNYSSELNVNALELDDSALYLCASSFSRGRSGELFFGEGSRLTVL.

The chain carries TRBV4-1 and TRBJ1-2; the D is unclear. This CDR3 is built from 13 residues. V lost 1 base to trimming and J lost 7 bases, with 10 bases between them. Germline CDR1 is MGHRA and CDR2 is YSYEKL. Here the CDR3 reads CASSQVPRRGYTF. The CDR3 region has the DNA TGCGCCAGCAGCCAAGTGCCCAGGCGTGGCTACACCTTC.

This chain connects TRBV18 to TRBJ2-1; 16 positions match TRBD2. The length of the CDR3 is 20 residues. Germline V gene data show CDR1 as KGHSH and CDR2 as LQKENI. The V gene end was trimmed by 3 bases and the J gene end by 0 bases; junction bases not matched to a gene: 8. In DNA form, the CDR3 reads TGTGCCAGCTCACCTAGGGGACTAGCGGGAGGGACCTACTCCTACAATGAGCAGTTCTTC. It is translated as CASSPRGLAGGTYSYNEQFF.

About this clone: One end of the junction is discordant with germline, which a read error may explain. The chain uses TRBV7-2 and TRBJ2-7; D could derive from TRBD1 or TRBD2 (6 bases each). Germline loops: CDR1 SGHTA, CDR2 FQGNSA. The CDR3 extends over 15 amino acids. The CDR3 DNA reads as TGTGCCAGCACCTTAAGGGGGAGGCCCAACTACGAGCAGTACTTC. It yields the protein CASTLRGRPNYEQYF.

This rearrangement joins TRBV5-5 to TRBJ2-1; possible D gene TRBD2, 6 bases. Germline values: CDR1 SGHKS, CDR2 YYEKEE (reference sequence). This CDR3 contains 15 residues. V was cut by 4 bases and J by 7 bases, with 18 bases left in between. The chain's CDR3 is CASSLGGRIMNEQFF. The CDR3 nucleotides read TGTGCCAGCAGCCTTGGGGGGAGGATCATGAATGAGCAGTTCTTC.

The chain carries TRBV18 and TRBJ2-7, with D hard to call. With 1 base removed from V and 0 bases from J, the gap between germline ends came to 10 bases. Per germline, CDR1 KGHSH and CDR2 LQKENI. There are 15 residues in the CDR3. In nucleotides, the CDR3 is TGTGCCAGCTCACCACGGGCGGAAAGCTCCTACGAGCAGTACTTC. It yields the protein CASSPRAESSYEQYF.

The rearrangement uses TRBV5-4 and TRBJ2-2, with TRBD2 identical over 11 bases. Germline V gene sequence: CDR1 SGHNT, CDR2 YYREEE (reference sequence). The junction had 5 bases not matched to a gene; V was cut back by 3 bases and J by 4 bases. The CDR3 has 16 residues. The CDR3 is CASSSPTSGATGELFF. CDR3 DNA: TGTGCCAGCAGCTCGCCGACTAGCGGGGCCACCGGGGAGCTGTTTTTT. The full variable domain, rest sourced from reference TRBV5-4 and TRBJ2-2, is ETGVTQSPTHLIKTRGQQVTLRCSSQSGHNTVSWYQQALGQGPQFIFQYYREEENGRGNFPPRFSGLQFPNYSSELNVNALELDDSALYLCASSSPTSGATGELFFGEGSRLTVL.

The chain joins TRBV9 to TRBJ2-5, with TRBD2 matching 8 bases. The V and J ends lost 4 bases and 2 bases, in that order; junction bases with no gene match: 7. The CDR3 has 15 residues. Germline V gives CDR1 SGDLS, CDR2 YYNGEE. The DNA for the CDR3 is TGTGCCAGCAGCTCCCGACTAGCGCTGCAAGAGACCCAGTACTTC. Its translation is CASSSRLALQETQYF.

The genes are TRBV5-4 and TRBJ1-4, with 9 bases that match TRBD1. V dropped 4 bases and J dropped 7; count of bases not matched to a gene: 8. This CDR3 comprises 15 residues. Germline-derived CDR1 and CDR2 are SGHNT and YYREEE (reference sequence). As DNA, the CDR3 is TGTGCCAGCAGCCAAGGGGACAGGGCCCTTGAAAAACTGTTTTTT. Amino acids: CASSQGDRALEKLFF. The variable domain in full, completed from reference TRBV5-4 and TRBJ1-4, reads ETGVTQSPTHLIKTRGQQVTLRCSSQSGHNTVSWYQQALGQGPQFIFQYYREEENGRGNFPPRFSGLQFPNYSSELNVNALELDDSALYLCASSQGDRALEKLFFGSGTQLSVL.